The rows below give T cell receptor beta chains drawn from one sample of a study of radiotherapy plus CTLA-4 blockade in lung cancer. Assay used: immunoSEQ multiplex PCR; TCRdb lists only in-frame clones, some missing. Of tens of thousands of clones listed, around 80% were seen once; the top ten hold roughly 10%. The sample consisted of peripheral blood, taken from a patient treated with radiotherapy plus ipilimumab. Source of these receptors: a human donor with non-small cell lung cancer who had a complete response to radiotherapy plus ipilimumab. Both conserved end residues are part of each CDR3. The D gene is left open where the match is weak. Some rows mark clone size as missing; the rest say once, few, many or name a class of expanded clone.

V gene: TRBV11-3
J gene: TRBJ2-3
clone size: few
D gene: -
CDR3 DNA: TGTGCCAGCAGCTTATCCCCCCGTAGCGGAGCTTGGGCGGGGGATACGCAGTATTTT
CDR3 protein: CASSLSPRSGAWAGDTQYF

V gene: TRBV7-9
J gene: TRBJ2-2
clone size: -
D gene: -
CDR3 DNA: TGTGCCAGCAGCCAGTCCCTCGCGGTCGGGGAGCTGTTTTTT
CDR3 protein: CASSQSLAVGELFF

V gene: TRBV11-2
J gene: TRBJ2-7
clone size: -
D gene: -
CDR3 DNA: TGTGCCAGCAGCTTAGTGCACGAGCAGTACTTC
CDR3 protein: CASSLVHEQYF

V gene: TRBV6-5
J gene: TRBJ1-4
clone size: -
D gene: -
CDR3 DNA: TGTGCCAGCAGTTACTCGAAGCGGTTGCCTAATGAAAAACTGTTTTTT
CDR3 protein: CASSYSKRLPNEKLFF

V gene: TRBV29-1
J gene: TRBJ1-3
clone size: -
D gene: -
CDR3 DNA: TGCAGCGTTGAAGCCCCCGGGGGAAACACCATATATTTT
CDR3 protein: CSVEAPGGNTIYF

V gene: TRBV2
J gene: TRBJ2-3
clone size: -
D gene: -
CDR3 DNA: TGTGCCAGTAAAGGCGGCACAGATACGCAGTATTTT
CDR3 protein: CASKGGTDTQYF

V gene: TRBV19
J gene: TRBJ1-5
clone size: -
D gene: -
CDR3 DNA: TGTGCCAGTAGTATTGGCTGGGGGAACAATCAGCCCCAGCATTTT
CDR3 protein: CASSIGWGNNQPQHF

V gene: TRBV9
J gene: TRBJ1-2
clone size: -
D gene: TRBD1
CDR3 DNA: TGTGCCAGCAGCCTACGCGGACAGGGGAACTATGGCTACACCTTC
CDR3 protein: CASSLRGQGNYGYTF

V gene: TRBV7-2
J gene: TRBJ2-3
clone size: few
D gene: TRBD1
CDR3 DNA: TGTGCCAGCAGCCCAGGCTACAGGGGGCGCTCCCCAGATACGCAGTATTTT
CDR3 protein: CASSPGYRGRSPDTQYF

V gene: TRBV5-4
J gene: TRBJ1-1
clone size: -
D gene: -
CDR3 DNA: TGTGCCAGCAGCTTAGGTCAGCGCCTGAACACTGAAGCTTTCTTT
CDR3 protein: CASSLGQRLNTEAFF

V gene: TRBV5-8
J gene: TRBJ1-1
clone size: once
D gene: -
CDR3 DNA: TGTGCCAGCAGCTGGGGGGTGAACACTGAAGCTTTCTTT
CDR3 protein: CASSWGVNTEAFF

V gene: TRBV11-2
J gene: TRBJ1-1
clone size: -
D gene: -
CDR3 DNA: TGTGCCAGCAGCTTAGATCTCGTGGCCACTGAAGCTTTCTTT
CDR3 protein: CASSLDLVATEAFF

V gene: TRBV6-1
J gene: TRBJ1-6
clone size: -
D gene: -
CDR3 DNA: TGTGCCAGCAGTCCCGCCGGGACATATTCACCCCTCCACTTT
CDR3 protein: CASSPAGTYSPLHF

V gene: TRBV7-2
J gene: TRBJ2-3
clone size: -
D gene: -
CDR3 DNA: TGTGCCAGCAGCCCGGGGCCAGATACGCAGTATTTT
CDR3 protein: CASSPGPDTQYF

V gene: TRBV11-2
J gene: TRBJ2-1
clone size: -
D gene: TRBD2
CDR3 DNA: TGTGCCAGCAGCCGAGCTAGCGGGAGGGCCTTTTTTTCCAATGAGCAGTTCTTC
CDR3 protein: CASSRASGRAFFSNEQFF

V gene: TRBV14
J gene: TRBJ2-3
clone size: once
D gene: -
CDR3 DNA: TGTGCCAGCAGCCAAGATCGTGTCGGTAGATCGGCAGATACGCAGTATTTT
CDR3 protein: CASSQDRVGRSADTQYF

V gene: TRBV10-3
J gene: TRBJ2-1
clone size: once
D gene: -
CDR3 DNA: TGTGCCATCAGGGACAGTAAGAGCTCCTACAATGAGCAGTTCTTC
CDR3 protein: CAIRDSKSSYNEQFF